This T cell receptor beta chain was identified during a study of PD-1 blockade in classical Hodgkin lymphoma. Indicated time point: newly diagnosed, previously untreated cHL patient sample. It was by magnetic negative selection that CD8+ T cells were isolated from thawed PBMCs. Comparison samples consisted of PBMCs from newly diagnosed, untreated classical Hodgkin lymphoma. The CDR3 consists of 13 residues. Germline values: CDR1 MGHRA, CDR2 YSYEKL. Losses at the gene ends were 6 bases for V and 8 bases for J; bases not matched to a gene: 4. As for this clone: Antigen unknown.

Study conclusions and caveats: Newly diagnosed patients were reported to start with lower TCR diversity than healthy donors. Why repertoires differed is undefined; disease activity or prior therapy possibly contributed.

Here immunoSEQ multiplex PCR was the method, and the copy in TCRdb shows in-frame clones only, minus some. The sample has roughly 5,400 clones, roughly nine tenths seen once; the top ten hold 20% to 25%. The clonotype originates from a human donor with classical Hodgkin lymphoma. Sequenced material: CD8+ T cells from blood. The chain employs TRBV4-1 and TRBJ2-1; 10 nucleotides agree with TRBD1. This CDR3 is CASRRQGAHEQFF. DNA of the CDR3: TGCGCCAGCAGGAGACAGGGGGCCCATGAGCAGTTCTTC.